The following is a T cell receptor (beta chain) sequence with its context. Germline assignment: CDR1 KGHSH and CDR2 LQKENI. The germline V and J ends were trimmed by 4 bases and 4 bases, with 16 bases remaining between them. The CDR3 has 15 residues. Original data processing: Counts of nucleated cells, estimated from reference gene primer amplification, were obtained. Sequenced by immunoSEQ multiplex PCR; TCRdb stores in-frame clones only, minus some. D and trimming come from the DNA, and the V and J calls and clone size come from that table. The sample lists hundreds of thousands of clones, about 86% occurring once. The sample comes from a study of blood T cell repertoires in COVID-19. The participants were between roughly 18 and 100 years old and came from roughly 25 US areas.

Sequencing input: PBMCs or T cells enriched from blood (not recorded which). The source of this sequence is a man aged 25-45 years with acute COVID-19. The chain is built from TRBV18 and TRBJ1-1; weak D call: TRBD1 (5 bases). The CDR3 loop is CASSRRDRSSTEAFF. Written as DNA, the CDR3 is TGTGCCAGCTCACGGAGGGACCGGTCGAGCACTGAAGCTTTCTTT.